What follows describes a single T cell receptor beta chain. Antigen specificity is unknown. This sample was included in a study of T cell responses to AZD1222 COVID-19 vaccine. Libraries were prepared by immunoSEQ multiplex PCR; TCRdb keeps only in-frame clonotypes and omits some of them. The sample includes roughly 260,000 clones, 80% to 95% of them seen just once. Trimming shortened V by 7 bases and J by 0 bases, and 4 bases separated the two germline ends. CDR1 MNHEY and CDR2 SVGAGI come from the germline V gene. This CDR3 spans 12 amino acids. Overall study findings and caveats: The study identified only five to seven AZD1222 recipients as seropositive at baseline. White British people made up most donors, females outnumbered males, and clonal diversity was possibly underestimated.

This clonotype originated in an adult in good health. The sequencing here drew on peripheral blood, taken on day 0 of AZD1222 vaccination. The rearrangement uses TRBV6-5 and TRBJ2-1; D uncertain. Here the CDR3 DNA reads TGTGCCAGCACCAGCTCCTACAATGAGCAGTTCTTC. This encodes CASTSSYNEQFF.